This T cell receptor beta chain was retrieved from a study of CD8+ T cells in alopecia areata (dated by TCRdb to 2017 to 2018). For the study in its entirety: The treated patients took part in an open-label pilot trial in which moderate-to-severe alopecia areata was treated with oral tofacitinib at 5 to 10 mg twice daily. Tofacitinib was administered for 6 to 18 months, and 6 months of follow-up off drug were then conducted to assess delayed response and recurrence. For the treated patients, the SALT score, which quantifies what percentage of scalp surface area is affected, served as the measure of disease severity. In both human patients and the C3H/HeJ mouse model, the study applied high-throughput TCRbeta sequencing to look at T cell clonal expansion in alopecia areata. Human TCRbeta sequencing covered scalp tissue and sorted CD4+ and CD8+ peripheral blood T cells from patchy and totalis/universalis alopecia areata patients and healthy controls. Tofacitinib-treated patients had biopsies at baseline and at 4 and 24 weeks of treatment, with a later scalp biopsy in several patients. Scalp clonality was compared among normal scalp (n=4), patchy alopecia areata scalp (n=8), and alopecia totalis/universalis scalp (n=8). RNA came from the PAXgene miRNA kit for fixed scalp, the miRNeasy kit for PBMCs, and the RNeasy kit for mouse skin. TCRbeta CDR3 regions were amplified by immunoSEQ multiplex PCR using 35 Vbeta forward and 13 Jbeta reverse primers. General findings and caveats noted by the study authors: Tofacitinib significantly lowered scalp clonality and the number of expanded CD8+ clones among the top 100 scalp clones. Unlike mouse skin, which is dominated by gammadelta T cells, normal human skin has resident alphabeta T cells that are also sequenced, and this complicates analysis of the scalp TCR repertoire. Because the treated cohort was small and had just a single nonresponder, larger studies are needed to establish links between baseline CD8+ expansion and response. TCR sequences shared between patients were less clear than in mice, possibly partly because of HLA diversity in the patient population. During tofacitinib treatment, many expanded lesional clones stuck around in both scalp and blood, and this persistence may partly explain why relapse happens after treatment is stopped. Compared with normal scalp, lesional scalp had higher clonality and more expanded CD8+ clones, particularly in alopecia totalis/universalis, a pattern that suggests antigenic drive.

V loses 5 bases at its end and J loses 7 bases; junction bases beyond the gene matches: 8. The CDR3 starts with the cysteine, ends with the phenylalanine, and has 14 residues. Just CDR3 DNA is preserved here, 42 bases in frame from base 1. About this clone: The antigen it recognizes is unknown. Base qualities were left out, and no much larger clone turns up one base away.

The label giving this sample's treatment or condition can be read as: oral pan-JAK inhibitor, 5-10 mg twice daily. From alopecia areata patients, peripheral blood was collected along with lesional scalp punch biopsies. PBMCs were separated by density centrifugation and stained for CD3, CD4 and CD8, after which CD4+ and CD8+ T cells were sorted on a FACSAria. Libraries were constructed by the immunoSEQ multiplex PCR assay. RNA was extracted from all samples and reverse transcribed into cDNA, which served as template for TCR sequencing. SuperScript III was used to make first-strand cDNA, primed with a 2:1 mix of oligo-dT and random hexamers. Amplification bias was assessed with a synthetic immune receptor repertoire, and residual bias was removed computationally. On the study's bioinformatics: After raw reads were preprocessed to remove errors, the CDR3 was defined following IMGT conventions as running from the conserved cysteine to phenylalanine. Clonality was computed by normalizing Shannon entropy by log2 of the number of productive unique TCRs and subtracting the result from 1. Scalp TCRbeta sequences were cross-referenced with sorted blood CD4 and CD8 repertoires so that the CD4 or CD8 identity of scalp clones could be inferred. Held by TCRdb, this immuneACCESS table contains in-frame sequences only and omits some clones. Under half of the omission traces to an unresolved V gene where checked; the cause of the rest is unknown. V and J calls and clone size follow that table, whereas D and trimming were derived from the DNA. Here the sample has fewer than 110,000 clones; 80% to 90% occur a single time. Roughly 11% of the sample goes to the ten largest clones.

The source of this sequence is a human donor with alopecia areata. The chain joins TRBV23-1 to TRBJ2-3; the junction holds 8 bases that match TRBD1. TRBV23-1 carries the ORF label, with uncertain function. This material consisted of CD8+ T cells sorted from blood, taken at approximately week 30, from a patient treated with tofacitinib. The nucleotides read TGCGCCAGCAGTAACGACAGGGGATCCAATACGCAGTATTTT. It specifies CASSNDRGSNTQYF.